Listed here are 3 T cell receptor beta chains from one sample, sequenced in a study of technical replicates of blood from several donors. Data came from immunoSEQ multiplex PCR; TCRdb stores just in-frame clones and leaves some out. The sample has under 95,000 clones, about 98% seen once. Sequences were obtained from T cells isolated from PBMCs. The source is a human donor in good health.

The chain combines TRBV30 with TRBJ1-6; D gene unclear. The CDR3 sequence is 15 residues long. Trimming pared 0 bases from V and 7 bases from J, leaving 13 bases between. Germline V gives CDR1 GTSNPN, CDR2 SVGIG (reference sequence). For the CDR3, the DNA is TGTGCCTGGAGTGTCTTTGGAGGCCTGAATTCACCCCTCCACTTT. This sequence encodes CAWSVFGGLNSPLHF.

The J gene is TRBJ2-2, the V gene TRBV27, with TRBD2 identical over 14 bases. Germline values: CDR1 MNHEY, CDR2 SMNVEV (reference sequence). CDR3 length: 15 residues. Trimming took 4 bases from V and 9 from J; bases not matched to a gene: 4. Here the CDR3 DNA reads TGTGCCAGCAGTTCCGGACTAGCGGGAGGCAGGGAGCTGTTTTTT. It specifies CASSSGLAGGRELFF.

The chain carries TRBV27 and TRBJ1-4; D not certain. CDR3 length: 15 residues. The ends were cut back, 7 bases at V and 8 bases at J, with 20 bases in the middle. CDR1 MNHEY and CDR2 SMNVEV come from the germline V gene (reference sequence). CDR3 DNA sequence: TGTGCCAGCACTCGAGGAGGGCTCCCCGGAGAAAAACTGTTTTTT. Encoded protein: CASTRGGLPGEKLFF.